A single sample gave rise to the 6 T cell receptor beta chains below, sequenced in a study of OX40 agonist ivuxolimab in advanced cancers. Produced via immunoSEQ multiplex PCR; TCRdb's table is partial and in-frame only. The sample lists approximately 23,000 clones, just under 75% occurring once. This specimen was CD4+ or CD8+ T cells sorted from blood, taken in a trial of the OX40 agonist ivuxolimab. The receptors were sampled from an adult with an advanced solid tumor such as melanoma, head and neck, liver or kidney cancer.

The chain carries TRBV5-4 and TRBJ1-5, with 7 bases that match TRBD1. Germline CDR1 reads SGHNT; CDR2 reads YYREEE (reference sequence). Trimming removed 0 bases from V and 2 bases from J; junction bases left unmatched: 5. This CDR3 contains 16 residues. The CDR3: CASSLDRGQGNQPQHF. The CDR3 DNA is TGTGCCAGCAGCTTGGACAGGGGCCAGGGCAATCAGCCCCAGCATTTT.

This chain joins TRBV12-5 and TRBJ1-2; D gene ambiguous. Trimming shortened V by 6 bases and J by 0 bases, and 5 bases separated the two germline ends. The CDR3 is 12 amino acids. Germline V gene lookup returns CDR1 LGHNT and CDR2 FRNRAP. The CDR3 region is CASGISNYGYTF. Here the CDR3 DNA reads TGTGCTAGTGGGATTTCTAACTATGGCTACACCTTC.

The chain employs TRBV15 and TRBJ1-5, with D perhaps matching TRBD1 (5 bases). In germline, CDR1 is LNHNV, CDR2 YYDKDF (reference sequence). V lost 0 bases to trimming and J lost 7 bases, with 16 bases between them. The CDR3 covers 16 residues. As DNA, the CDR3 is TGTGCCACCAGCAGAGATCTGGGGGGGGGTAAACAGCCCCAGCATTTT. Translation: CATSRDLGGGKQPQHF.

The chain links TRBV30 to TRBJ1-3; unclear D gene. The germline V and J ends were trimmed by 5 bases and 1 base, with 15 bases remaining between them. CDR1 and CDR2 (germline): GTSNPN, SVGIG (reference sequence). The CDR3 loop spans 15 amino acids. The CDR3 loop reads CAWEGTGVSGNTIYF. In DNA, the CDR3 is TGTGCCTGGGAAGGCACCGGGGTTTCTGGAAACACCATATATTTT.

This clone has only a few counts. The CDR3 bases are TGTGCCAGCAGCCTACTCCGCCTGGAGGGGGAGACCCAGTACTTC. Its translation: CASSLLRLEGETQYF. The V and J genes are TRBV5-6 and TRBJ2-5, with a tentative D call TRBD2 (6 bases). The CDR3 contains 15 residues. Germline V gene data show CDR1 as SGHDT and CDR2 as YYEEEE. The V gene lost 4 bases and the J gene lost 5 bases, with 18 bases spanning the gap.

This clone has more than one count but fewer than ten. This chain joins TRBV2 and TRBJ2-6; D is unresolved. The germline V and J ends were trimmed by 11 bases and 1 base, with 15 bases remaining between them. CDR3 length: 15 residues. Germline loops: CDR1 SNHLY, CDR2 FYNNEI. CDR3 loop: CAWYKADSGANVLTF. In DNA, the CDR3 is TGTGCCTGGTATAAGGCGGATTCTGGGGCCAACGTCCTGACTTTC.